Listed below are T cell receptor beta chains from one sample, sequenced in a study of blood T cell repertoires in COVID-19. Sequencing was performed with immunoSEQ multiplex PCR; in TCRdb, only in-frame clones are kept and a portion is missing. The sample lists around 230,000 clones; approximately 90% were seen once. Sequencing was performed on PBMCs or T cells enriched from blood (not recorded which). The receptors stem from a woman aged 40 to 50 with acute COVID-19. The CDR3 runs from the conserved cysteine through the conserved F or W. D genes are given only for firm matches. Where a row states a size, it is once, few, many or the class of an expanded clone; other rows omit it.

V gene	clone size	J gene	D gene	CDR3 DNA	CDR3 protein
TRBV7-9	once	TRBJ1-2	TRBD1	TGTGCCAGCAGCCACCCGGGTCGACAGGGCTATGGCTACACCTTC	CASSHPGRQGYGYTF
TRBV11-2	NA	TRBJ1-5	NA	TGTGCCAGCAGCCGACGGGGGAGCAATCAGCCCCAGCATTTT	CASSRRGSNQPQHF
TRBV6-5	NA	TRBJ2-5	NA	TGTGCCAGCAGTTCTCCTAGGGGAGGATCCGAGACCCAGTACTTC	CASSSPRGGSETQYF
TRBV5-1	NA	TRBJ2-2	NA	TGCGCCAGCAAAAAACAGAACACCGGGGAGCTGTTTTTT	CASKKQNTGELFF
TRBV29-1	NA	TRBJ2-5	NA	TGCAGCGTTGCCGGGGTATTGGAGACCCAGTACTTC	CSVAGVLETQYF
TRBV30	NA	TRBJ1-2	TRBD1	TGTGCCTGGAGTGAGAGACAGGGCTATGGCTACACCTTC	CAWSERQGYGYTF
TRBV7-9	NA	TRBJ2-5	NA	TGTGCCAGCAGCTTGGGGGCGGGGGAATTATACCAAGAGACCCAGTACTTC	CASSLGAGELYQETQYF
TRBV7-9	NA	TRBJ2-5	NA	TGTGCCAGCAGCTTAATCAGGTTGGAAGAGACCCAGTACTTC	CASSLIRLEETQYF
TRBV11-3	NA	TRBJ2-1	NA	TGTGCCAGCAGTCGTTACAACAATGAGCAGTTCTTC	CASSRYNNEQFF
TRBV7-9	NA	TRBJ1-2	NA	TGTGCCAGCAGCTTAGGGCTTGACTATGGCTACACCTTC	CASSLGLDYGYTF
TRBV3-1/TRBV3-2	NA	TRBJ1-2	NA	TGTGCCAGCAGCCAAGATAGGCGCAGGAACTATGGCTACACCTTC	CASSQDRRRNYGYTF
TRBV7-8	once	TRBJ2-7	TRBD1	TGTGCCAGCAGCTTAGGGACAGGGGTATTCACCTACGAGCAGTACTTC	CASSLGTGVFTYEQYF
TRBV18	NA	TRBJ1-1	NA	TGTGCCAGCTCACCACAGGAGGGCGGCACTGAAGCTTTCTTT	CASSPQEGGTEAFF
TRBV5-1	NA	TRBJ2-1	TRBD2	TGCGCCAGCAGCCCCCGCCCGAGCGGGGGGGACAATGAGCAGTTCTTC	CASSPRPSGGDNEQFF
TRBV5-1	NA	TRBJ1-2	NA	TGCGCCAGCAGCATGGGGCCCGGCGGGGGCTACACCTTC	CASSMGPGGGYTF
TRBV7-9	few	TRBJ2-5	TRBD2	TGTGCCAGCAGCCGTAGCGGGGCTCAAGAGACCCAGTACTTC	CASSRSGAQETQYF
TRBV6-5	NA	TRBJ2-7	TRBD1	TGTGCCAGCAGTAGGGACAGGGCCACCTACGAGCAGTACTTC	CASSRDRATYEQYF
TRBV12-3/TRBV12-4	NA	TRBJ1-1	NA	TGTGCCAGCACACTGGGGGGTAAAGCTTTCTTT	CASTLGGKAFF
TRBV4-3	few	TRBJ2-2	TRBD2	TGCGCCAGCAGCCAAGATGCAACTAGCGGGGGGGCCTCGAACACCGGGGAGCTGTTTTTT	CASSQDATSGGASNTGELFF
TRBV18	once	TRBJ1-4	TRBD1	TGTGCCAGCTCACGACAGGGGGCTCCGAGGGATAATGAAAAACTGTTTTTT	CASSRQGAPRDNEKLFF
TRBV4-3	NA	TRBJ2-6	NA	TGCGCCAGCAGCCCACAGGACTCTGGGGCCAACGTCCTGACTTTC	CASSPQDSGANVLTF
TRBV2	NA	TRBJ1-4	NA	TGTGCCAGCAGTGATCGGGGTTTCGCAACTAATGAAAAACTGTTTTTT	CASSDRGFATNEKLFF
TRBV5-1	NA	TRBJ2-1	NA	TGCGCCAGCAGCTTTGACAGGACCCGCTACAATGAGCAGTTCTTC	CASSFDRTRYNEQFF
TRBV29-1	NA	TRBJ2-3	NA	TGCAGCGTTCCCAGGGGTGGAGATACGCAGTATTTT	CSVPRGGDTQYF
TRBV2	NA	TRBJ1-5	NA	TGTGCCAGCAGTGAAGAAGGGGATTACAATCAGCCCCAGCATTTT	CASSEEGDYNQPQHF
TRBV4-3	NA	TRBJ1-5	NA	TGCGCCAGCAGAAGACAGCTTTATAGCAATCAGCCCCAGCATTTT	CASRRQLYSNQPQHF
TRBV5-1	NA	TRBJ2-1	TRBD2	TGCGCCAGCAGCTTGAGGGCGGGAGGGCCCTACAATGAGCAGTTCTTC	CASSLRAGGPYNEQFF
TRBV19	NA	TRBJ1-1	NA	TGTGCCAGTAGTAAACAGGGTAACACTGAAGCTTTCTTT	CASSKQGNTEAFF
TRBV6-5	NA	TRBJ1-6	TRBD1	TGTGCCAGCAGACAGGGGACAGATTCACCCCTCCACTTT	CASRQGTDSPLHF
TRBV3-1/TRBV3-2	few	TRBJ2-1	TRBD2	TGTGCCAGCAGCCTTAGCGGGAGGTGGGGTGAGCAGTTCTTC	CASSLSGRWGEQFF
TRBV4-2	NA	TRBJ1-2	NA	TGTGCCAGCAGCCAAGTTCCAGGTCCGTCTAACCACTATGGCTACACCTTC	CASSQVPGPSNHYGYTF
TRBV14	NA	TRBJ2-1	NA	TGTGCCAGCAGCCAAGACGACAGTTCCTTTTACAATGAGCAGTTCTTC	CASSQDDSSFYNEQFF
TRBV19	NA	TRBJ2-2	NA	TGTGCCAGTACGAAGACAAACACCGGGGAGCTGTTTTTT	CASTKTNTGELFF
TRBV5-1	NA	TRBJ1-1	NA	TGCGCCAGCAGCTTGTGGGGGGAGAACACTGAAGCTTTCTTT	CASSLWGENTEAFF
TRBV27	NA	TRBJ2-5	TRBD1	TGTGCCAGCAGTTCCCCGGGACAGTGGATGTATACCCAGTACTTC	CASSSPGQWMYTQYF
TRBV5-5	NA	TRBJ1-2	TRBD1	TGTGCCAGCAGCTACCATGACAGGGAGGGCTACACCTTC	CASSYHDREGYTF
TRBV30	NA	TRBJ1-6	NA	TGTGCCTGGAGTGTCGAATGGTTGGGGGGTTCACCCCTCCACTTT	CAWSVEWLGGSPLHF
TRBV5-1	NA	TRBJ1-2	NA	TGCGCCAGCAGCTTGGGAAGACAGGAACCTAACTATGGCTACACCTTC	CASSLGRQEPNYGYTF
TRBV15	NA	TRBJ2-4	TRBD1	TGTGCCACCAGCAGAGATTTGGGACAGGCTGTCATTCAGTACTTC	CATSRDLGQAVIQYF
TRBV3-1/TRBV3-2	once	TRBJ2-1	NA	TGTGCCAGCAGCCAGCCTCGGGACTCGTACAATGAGCAGTTCTTC	CASSQPRDSYNEQFF
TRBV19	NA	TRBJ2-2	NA	TGTGCCAGTAGCCCCATAGCCCCCGGGGAGCTGTTTTTT	CASSPIAPGELFF
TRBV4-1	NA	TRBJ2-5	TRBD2	TGCGCCAGCAGCCAAGAGCAGGGACTAGCGGGAGAGACCCAGTACTTC	CASSQEQGLAGETQYF
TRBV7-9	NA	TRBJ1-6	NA	TGTGCCAGCAGATCCAGGGGTGATTCACCCCTCCACTTT	CASRSRGDSPLHF
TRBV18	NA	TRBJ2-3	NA	TGTGCCAGCTCACCTCTAGCTGGCGGCCTTAGAGATACGCAGTATTTT	CASSPLAGGLRDTQYF
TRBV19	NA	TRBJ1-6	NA	TGTGCCAGTAGTGCCGACAGGTCCTCACCCCTCCACTTT	CASSADRSSPLHF
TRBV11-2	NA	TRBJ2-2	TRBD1	TGTGCCAGCAGGCCGATCCGACAGGGCGACACCGGGGAGCTGTTTTTT	CASRPIRQGDTGELFF
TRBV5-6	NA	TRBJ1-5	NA	TGTGCCAGCAGCTTGCCCGGTCAGCCCCAGCATTTT	CASSLPGQPQHF
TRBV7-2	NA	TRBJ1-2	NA	TGTGCCAGCAGCTCGCTTTTTTTAGGGGTTAACTATGGCTACACCTTC	CASSSLFLGVNYGYTF
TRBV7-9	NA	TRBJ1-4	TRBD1	TGTGCCAGCAGCGGATCGGGACAGGGAGGATTATGGAAACTGTTTTTT	CASSGSGQGGLWKLFF
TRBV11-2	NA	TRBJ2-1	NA	TGTGCCAGCAGAGAGCGGCAGGGGATAAATGAGCAGTTCTTC	CASRERQGINEQFF
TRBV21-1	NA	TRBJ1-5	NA	TGTGCCAGCAGCAAAGTCGGTGATCAGCCCCAGCATTTT	CASSKVGDQPQHF
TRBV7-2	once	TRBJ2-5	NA	TGTGCCAGCAGCCCCTCCCAAGAGACCCAGTACTTC	CASSPSQETQYF
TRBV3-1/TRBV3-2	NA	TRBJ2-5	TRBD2	TGTGCCAGCAGATCCAGGATAAGGGCGGGGGGCAGCCAAGAGACCCAGTACTTC	CASRSRIRAGGSQETQYF
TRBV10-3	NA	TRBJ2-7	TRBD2	TGTGCCATTTTGACTAGCGGGGGGGGGCACGGCGAGCAGTACTTC	CAILTSGGGHGEQYF